Presented here are 30 T cell receptor beta chains from one specimen sequenced in a study of shared clonotypes between healthy human individuals. Terminally differentiated effector memory CD45RA+ cells were left out of the naive CD8 fraction, which was CD45RO-negative and positively selected for CCR7. Generated by immunoSEQ multiplex PCR, the TCRdb table keeps only in-frame clones and is missing some. The table records approximately 1.9 million clones, 80% to 95% of them present only once. Input material: naive CD8+ T cells from PBMCs. All receptors come from a man aged 18 to 29 in good health. Some clones in this sample may be carry-over from other donors' samples.

The chain uses TRBV19 and TRBJ2-7; D tentatively fits TRBD1 or TRBD2 (5 bases each). V dropped 5 bases and J dropped 2 bases, with 13 bases sitting between them. From germline, CDR1 is LNHDA and CDR2 SQIVND (reference sequence). There are 14 residues in the CDR3. In nucleotides, the CDR3 is TGTGCCAGTAGTCCGCGAGGGGATGCCTACGAGCAGTACTTC. Protein: CASSPRGDAYEQYF.

The rearrangement uses TRBV4-1 and TRBJ2-7; TRBD1 agrees at 8 bases. Germline trimming cut 6 bases from V and 3 bases from J; bases unmatched to any gene: 7. This CDR3 is built from 14 residues. The germline CDR1 and CDR2 sequences are MGHRA and YSYEKL. The CDR3 sequence: CASSLVGQGYEQYF. The CDR3 DNA follows: TGCGCCAGCAGTCTGGTAGGACAGGGCTACGAGCAGTACTTC.

About this clone itself: The same CDR3 can be traced to other DNA sequences in this sample. J is TRBJ1-3 and V is TRBV7-2, with 7 bases matching TRBD1. CDR1 and CDR2 from the germline V gene are SGHTA and FQGNSA. CDR3 size: 14 residues. J gave up 2 bases and V 4 bases, and 2 bases lay outside the gene matches. The CDR3 reads CASSSRGAGNTIYF. CDR3 DNA: TGTGCCAGCAGCTCCAGGGGGGCTGGAAACACCATATATTTT.

V is TRBV27 and J is TRBJ1-2; D is possibly TRBD1 (6 bases). This CDR3 comprises 15 residues. V was clipped by 5 bases and J by 5 bases, with 18 bases between them. Germline V lookup: CDR1 MNHEY, CDR2 SMNVEV (reference sequence). In nucleotides, the CDR3 is TGTGCCAGCAGTACGGGGGCCGGGACATGGTATGGCTACACCTTC. Amino acids: CASSTGAGTWYGYTF.

The chain carries TRBV6-5 and TRBJ2-7; no clear D. This CDR3 spans 14 amino acids. Germline assignment: CDR1 MNHEY and CDR2 SVGAGI. V dropped 6 bases and J dropped 4 bases, with 16 bases sitting between them. CDR3 in DNA: TGTGCCAGCAGGGCCGCCGACTTAGAGTACGAGCAGTACTTC. Its translation is CASRAADLEYEQYF.

This clone occurred a few times. This specimen includes other DNA sequences encoding the same CDR3. The J gene is TRBJ2-7, the V gene TRBV27; no reliable D call. Germline V gives CDR1 MNHEY, CDR2 SMNVEV (reference sequence). This CDR3 is 11 amino acids long. V shed 2 bases and J shed 6 bases, with 5 bases lying between them. The CDR3 bases are TGTGCCAGCAGTTTAGGGGTCGAGCAGTACTTC. Translation: CASSLGVEQYF.

Note on this clone: An end of the junction differs from the germline gene, which may be a read error. This chain joins TRBV27 and TRBJ2-1; D uncertain. Germline V gene sequence: CDR1 MNHEY, CDR2 SMNVEV (reference sequence). The CDR3 sequence is 12 residues long. For the CDR3, the DNA is TGTGCCAGCAGTTTAGGAGCGAATCAACTCATCTTC. Translating it yields CASSLGANQLIF.

The V and J genes are TRBV6-6 and TRBJ1-2, with TRBD1 as a possible D gene (6 bases). The length of the CDR3 is 14 residues. The germline V and J ends were trimmed by 2 bases and 8 bases, with 15 bases remaining between them. The germline CDR1 and CDR2 sequences are MNHNY and SVGAGI (reference sequence). CDR3 DNA: TGTGCCAGCAGTTACGGCCCGTTGACAGGCGGCTACACCTTC. Its protein is CASSYGPLTGGYTF.

Comments on this clone: This same CDR3 is encoded by further DNA sequences in the sample. The CDR3 protein is CASSLGTGGSYEQYF. The CDR3 DNA sequence: TGCGCCAGCAGCTTGGGGACAGGGGGTTCCTACGAGCAGTACTTC. This rearrangement joins TRBV5-1 to TRBJ2-7; 10 positions agree with TRBD1. Germline CDR1 is SGHRS and CDR2 is YFSETQ. With 0 bases clipped from V and 1 base from J, the junction kept 1 base outside the gene matches. This CDR3 is 15 amino acids long.

The V and J genes are TRBV4-1 and TRBJ1-4; D remains unclear. CDR3 length: 12 residues. Trimming shortened V by 4 bases and J by 5 bases, and 5 bases separated the two germline ends. Per the germline V gene, CDR1 is MGHRA and CDR2 is YSYEKL. The chain's CDR3 is CASSRENEKLFF. The CDR3 nucleotides read TGCGCCAGCAGCCGGGAGAATGAAAAACTGTTTTTT.

The CDR3 coding sequence is TGCGCCAGCAGCCAAGATCAGGAGGGGGCTCCAGATACGCAGTATTTT. It codes for CASSQDQEGAPDTQYF. The rearrangement joins TRBV4-3 to TRBJ2-3, with D perhaps TRBD1 (7 bases). Germline CDR1 and CDR2: LGHNA and YSLEER. With 0 bases removed from V and 4 bases from J, the gap between germline ends came to 14 bases. CDR3 length: 16 amino acids.

The chain is built from TRBV4-1 and TRBJ2-7; D unresolved. The CDR3 is made up of 15 amino acids. The germline V and J ends were trimmed by 3 bases and 2 bases, with 14 bases remaining between them. Germline CDR1 is MGHRA and CDR2 is YSYEKL. The CDR3 nucleotides read TGCGCCAGCAGCCATGGCGGCGGATCGACCTACGAGCAGTACTTC. It is translated as CASSHGGGSTYEQYF.

The CDR3 region is CASGPDVSDGYTF. The CDR3 DNA sequence: TGTGCTAGTGGACCGGATGTGTCCGATGGCTACACCTTC. The V and J genes are TRBV12-5 and TRBJ1-2; D ambiguous. The germline CDR1 and CDR2 sequences are LGHNT and FRNRAP. Trimming shortened V by 6 bases and J by 6 bases, and 14 bases separated the two germline ends. The length of the CDR3 is 13 residues.

The CDR3 nucleotides are TGTGCCAGCAGCTTGGGCTCGCAGGCGTTGGGCTACGAGCAGTACTTC. Translated, it gives CASSLGSQALGYEQYF. The V and J genes are TRBV5-6 and TRBJ2-7; D ambiguous. V lost 0 bases to trimming and J lost 3 bases, with 16 bases between them. The germline gives CDR1 SGHDT, CDR2 YYEEEE. The CDR3 runs 16 residues.

The V gene is TRBV7-3, the J gene TRBJ1-2; a weak D match, TRBD1 (5 bases). V dropped 2 bases and J dropped 7 bases, with 23 bases sitting between them. Per the germline V gene, CDR1 is SGHTA and CDR2 is FQGTGA. This CDR3 has 17 amino acids. CDR3 region: CASSLVRQQKILSGYTF. The CDR3, as DNA: TGTGCCAGCAGCTTAGTTAGACAGCAAAAGATCCTCTCTGGCTACACCTTC.

The chain uses TRBV4-2 and TRBJ2-1; TRBD2 matches 9 bases. CDR3 length: 18 residues. Germline CDR1 reads LGHNA; CDR2 reads YNFKEQ. The ends lost 2 bases at V and 4 bases at J; junction bases unmatched: 12. CDR3 sequence (DNA): TGTGCCAGCAGCCAACACGCGGGGCGGGAGGGACCTTACAATGAGCAGTTCTTC. Translated, it gives CASSQHAGREGPYNEQFF.

The CDR3 coding sequence is TGTGCCAGCAGCATAACCTCGGGGAATGAGCAGTTCTTC. As protein: CASSITSGNEQFF. This rearrangement joins TRBV28 to TRBJ2-1, with TRBD2 as a possible D gene (5 bases). Between the trimmed V and J ends, which lost 6 bases and 7 bases, there was a span of 13 bases. The germline gives CDR1 MDHEN, CDR2 SYDVKM. This CDR3 is 13 amino acids long.

The chain employs TRBV11-2 and TRBJ2-7; D unresolved. Trimming left V 4 bases short and J 7 bases short, with 8 bases between. The length of the CDR3 is 11 residues. CDR1 SGHAT and CDR2 FQNNGV come from the germline V gene. The CDR3 DNA follows: TGTGCCAGCAGCTCCACTATAGAGCAGTACTTC. Translated: CASSSTIEQYF.

This chain connects TRBV10-3 to TRBJ2-5; tentatively, D is TRBD2 (6 bases). Germline lookup yields CDR1 ENHRY and CDR2 SYGVKD. Deletions cut 0 bases from V and 6 bases from J, with 17 bases between. The CDR3 consists of 16 residues. The CDR3 spells CAISESGPRTTKTQYF. DNA for the CDR3: TGTGCCATCAGTGAGTCAGGACCCCGGACTACGAAGACCCAGTACTTC.

The CDR3 bases are TGTGCCAGCAGTGAAGATTATCCCCCCAGGGCGGGCACCGGGGAGCTGTTTTTT. Translated: CASSEDYPPRAGTGELFF. The V and J genes are TRBV6-1 and TRBJ2-2, with D perhaps given as TRBD1 or TRBD2 (5 bases each). CDR1 MNHNS and CDR2 SASEGT come from the germline V gene. This CDR3 has 18 residues. The V and J ends lost 1 base and 4 bases respectively, with 19 bases between them.

The CDR3 loop reads CVTLGGACYNYGYTF. The CDR3 DNA follows: TGTGTCACCCTAGGGGGGGCTTGTTATAACTATGGCTACACCTTC. The rearrangement uses TRBV7-5 and TRBJ1-2. TRBV7-5 is a pseudogene segment. The CDR3 has 15 residues.

CDR3 bases: TGTGCCTCCTCCACCGGGACTCAGATAAACTCCTACGAGCAGTACTTC. It translates to CASSTGTQINSYEQYF. The J gene is TRBJ2-7, the V gene TRBV10-3; tentatively, D is TRBD2 (6 bases). CDR3 length equals 16 residues. Between the trimmed V and J ends, which lost 11 bases and 0 bases, there was a span of 23 bases. The germline V gene has CDR1 ENHRY and CDR2 SYGVKD.

V and J are TRBV9 and TRBJ2-3; 10 nucleotides agree with TRBD2. The CDR3 has 17 residues. After removal of 4 bases from V and 3 bases from J, the junction contained 11 bases not matched to a gene. CDR1 and CDR2 (germline): SGDLS, YYNGEE. CDR3 amino acids: CASSTPPSSGRTDTQYF. The CDR3 coding sequence is TGTGCCAGCAGCACTCCCCCCTCTAGCGGGAGAACAGATACGCAGTATTTT.

The chain is built from TRBV5-1 and TRBJ2-7, with D possibly TRBD2 on 5 matching bases. The CDR3 totals 18 residues. Trimming shortened V by 0 bases and J by 4 bases, and 23 bases separated the two germline ends. Germline loops: CDR1 SGHRS, CDR2 YFSETQ. The CDR3 region has the DNA TGCGCCAGCAGCTTGGGGCAAGAGAGGGCTCCCCTCAATTACGAGCAGTACTTC. Amino acid sequence: CASSLGQERAPLNYEQYF. The complete variable domain, with remaining parts taken from reference TRBV5-1 and TRBJ2-7, reads KAGVTQTPRYLIKTRGQQVTLSCSPISGHRSVSWYQQTPGQGLQFLFEYFSETQRNKGNFPGRFSGRQFSNSRSEMNVSTLELGDSALYLCASSLGQERAPLNYEQYFGPGTRLTVT.

The chain uses TRBV7-2 and TRBJ2-7; weak D call: TRBD2 (6 bases). The CDR3 spans 17 residues. Trimming removed 3 bases at V and 7 bases at J, with 25 bases between. Germline CDR1 is SGHTA and CDR2 is FQGNSA. CDR3 DNA: TGTGCCAGCAGCTTCGCACCAGTTACTAGCAACCCTGGGGAGCAGTACTTC. Residues: CASSFAPVTSNPGEQYF.

V and J are TRBV19 and TRBJ2-1; 7 bases line up with TRBD2. The CDR3 sequence is 13 residues long. V gave up 7 bases and J gave up 3 bases; unmatched junction bases: 3. The V gene's germline CDR1 is LNHDA and CDR2 SQIVND (reference sequence). The CDR3, as DNA: TGTGCCAGTACCGAGCGGGACTACAATGAGCAGTTCTTC. Encoded protein: CASTERDYNEQFF.

This chain joins TRBV7-9 and TRBJ2-7; D is undetermined. With 5 bases removed from V and 2 bases from J, the gap between germline ends came to 13 bases. CDR3 length equals 14 residues. Germline V gene sequence: CDR1 SEHNR, CDR2 FQNEAQ (reference sequence). The CDR3 region has the DNA TGTGCCAGCAGCCCTGGAGACTCTACCTACGAGCAGTACTTC. Translating it yields CASSPGDSTYEQYF.

The chain links TRBV7-9 to TRBJ2-4; the D is unclear. Germline V gene lookup returns CDR1 SEHNR and CDR2 FQNEAQ (reference sequence). This CDR3 is built from 14 residues. V was cut by 2 bases and J by 5 bases, with 10 bases left in between. CDR3 coding DNA: TGTGCCAGCAGCTTATCTCAGTTGGAAAACATTCAGTACTTC. It is translated as CASSLSQLENIQYF.

The chain couples TRBV6-1 to TRBJ1-2; D is unclear. Germline-derived CDR1 and CDR2 are MNHNS and SASEGT. The CDR3 runs 13 residues. The ends were cut back, 6 bases at V and 4 bases at J, with 12 bases in the middle. Written as DNA, the CDR3 is TGTGCCAGCAGGTTCCAACAAAGCTATGGCTACACCTTC. It encodes CASRFQQSYGYTF.

The rearrangement joins TRBV6-1 to TRBJ2-7; TRBD1 agrees at 10 bases. CDR1 MNHNS and CDR2 SASEGT come from the germline V gene. The CDR3 has 13 residues. The J segment lost 4 bases and the V segment lost 9 bases, leaving 6 bases of the junction unmatched. The CDR3 nucleotides are TGTGCCAGTGACAGGGGGCGAACGTACGAGCAGTACTTC. Its translation: CASDRGRTYEQYF.